Following are 3 T cell receptor beta chains from one sample sequenced in a study of cytomegalovirus exposure and HLA in healthy donors (dated by TCRdb to 2015 to 2018). The method was the immunoSEQ multiplex PCR assay. For the multiplex PCR, a mixture combining 60 forward primers for TCR Vbeta segments and 13 reverse primers for TCR Jbeta segments was used. Drawn from immuneACCESS, this table holds only the in-frame rearrangements with V and J called that TCRdb kept. Clones are partly lost; checked studies trace under half to an unresolved V gene and leave the rest unexplained. This sample holds 200,000 to 300,000 clones; 82% were observed only once. The top ten clonotypes cover 5.4% of the sample. The source material was PBMCs. The receptor set was obtained from a woman in her 40s in good health and CMV-seropositive.

J is TRBJ2-7 and V is TRBV7-8, with 7 bases identical to TRBD1. Germline loops: CDR1 SGHVS, CDR2 FQNEAQ. The CDR3 is 14 residues long. J gave up 3 bases and V 4 bases, and 6 bases lay outside the gene matches. The CDR3 region has the DNA TGTGCCAGCAGCTGGGACAGCCTAAACTACGAGCAGTACTTC. Its translation: CASSWDSLNYEQYF.

On this clone: The junction departs from germline at one end; a sequencing error may be responsible. The rearrangement joins TRBV11-3 to TRBJ2-2; 8 bases are shared with TRBD1. CDR1 is SGHNT, CDR2 YENEEA, per germline. This CDR3 spans 17 amino acids. This chain's CDR3 is CVSSFQTGTGYTGELFF. CDR3 nucleotide sequence: TGTGTCAGCAGCTTCCAGACCGGGACAGGTTATACCGGGGAGCTGTTTTTT.

The rearrangement links TRBV6-1 to TRBJ2-3, with no clear D. Germline loops: CDR1 MNHNS, CDR2 SASEGT. The CDR3 consists of 12 residues. Between the trimmed V and J ends, which lost 5 bases and 1 base, there was a span of 4 bases. CDR3 amino acids: CASSSGTDTQYF. The CDR3 DNA reads as TGTGCCAGCAGTTCGGGCACAGATACGCAGTATTTT.